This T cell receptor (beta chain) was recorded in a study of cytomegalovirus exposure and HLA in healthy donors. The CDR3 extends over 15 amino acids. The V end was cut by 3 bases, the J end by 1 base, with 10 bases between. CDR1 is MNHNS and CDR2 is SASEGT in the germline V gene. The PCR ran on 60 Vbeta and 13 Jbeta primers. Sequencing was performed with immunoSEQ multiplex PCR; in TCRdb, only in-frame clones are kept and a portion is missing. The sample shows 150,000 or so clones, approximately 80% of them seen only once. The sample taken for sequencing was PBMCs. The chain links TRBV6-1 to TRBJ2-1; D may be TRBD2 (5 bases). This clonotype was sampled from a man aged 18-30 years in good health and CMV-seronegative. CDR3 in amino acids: CASSDEAGSYNEQFF. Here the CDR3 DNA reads TGTGCCAGCAGTGATGAGGCGGGTTCCTACAATGAGCAGTTCTTC.